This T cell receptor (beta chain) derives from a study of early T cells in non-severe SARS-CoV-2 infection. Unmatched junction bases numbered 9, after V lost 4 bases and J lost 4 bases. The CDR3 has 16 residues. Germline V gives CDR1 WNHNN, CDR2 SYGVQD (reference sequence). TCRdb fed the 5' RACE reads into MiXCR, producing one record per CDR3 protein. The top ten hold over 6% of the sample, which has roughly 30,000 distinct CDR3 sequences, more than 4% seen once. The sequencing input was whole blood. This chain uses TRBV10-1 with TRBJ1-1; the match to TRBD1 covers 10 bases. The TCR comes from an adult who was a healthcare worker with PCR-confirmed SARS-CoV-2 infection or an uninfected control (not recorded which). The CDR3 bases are TGCGCCAGCAGTGTGGACAGGGGGACGAAGAGCACTGAAGCTTTCTTT. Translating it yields CASSVDRGTKSTEAFF.